A single sample gave rise to the 17 T cell receptor beta chains below, sequenced in a study of control samples from healthy donors and cancer patients. Profiling relied on immunoSEQ multiplex PCR, and the TCRdb table lists in-frame clones only, not all of them. This sample has more than 90,000 clones; around 89% occur once, and the top ten carry 7.8%. The sample consisted of blood. These TCRs come from a man aged 30-40 years in good health.

The CDR3 DNA is TGCGCCAGCAGCTTGGCGGGTATCCCCACAGATACGCAGTATTTT. Translated: CASSLAGIPTDTQYF. The V gene is TRBV5-1, the J gene TRBJ2-3; D unresolved. This CDR3 comprises 15 residues. The V gene lost 0 bases and the J gene lost 2 bases, with 10 bases spanning the gap. Germline V gene data show CDR1 as SGHRS and CDR2 as YFSETQ.

There are a few counts of this clone. The chain uses TRBV27 and TRBJ2-7, with a possible D match to TRBD1 (5 bases). Germline V gene lookup returns CDR1 MNHEY and CDR2 SMNVEV (reference sequence). The CDR3 spans 16 residues. The V and J ends lost 3 bases and 0 bases respectively, with 15 bases between them. The CDR3 here is CASSFGLRADSYEQYF. The DNA of the CDR3 is TGTGCCAGCAGTTTCGGTCTCAGGGCTGACTCCTACGAGCAGTACTTC.

The rearrangement joins TRBV19 to TRBJ1-5; possible D gene TRBD1, 6 bases. Trimming stripped 1 base from V and 1 base from J, with 14 bases between. The CDR3 sequence is 17 residues long. CDR1 is LNHDA, CDR2 SQIVND, per germline (reference sequence). The CDR3, as DNA: TGTGCCAGTAGTATAGGGGGGGCGGGAGAAAGCAATCAGCCCCAGCATTTT. This sequence encodes CASSIGGAGESNQPQHF.

The chain couples TRBV2 to TRBJ2-3; TRBD1 agrees at 7 bases. J was trimmed by 8 bases and V by 5 bases; bases with no gene match: 10. CDR1 and CDR2 from the germline V gene are SNHLY and FYNNEI. This CDR3 contains 14 residues. CDR3 nucleotides: TGTGCCAGCAGTCTAGGACAGGCGACTACTACGCAGTATTTT. This sequence encodes CASSLGQATTTQYF. Full variable domain (outside the CDR3, taken from reference TRBV2 and TRBJ2-3): EPEVTQTPSHQVTQMGQEVILRCVPISNHLYFYWYRQILGQKVEFLVSFYNNEISEKSEIFDDQFSVERPDGSNFTLKIRSTKLEDSAMYFCASSLGQATTTQYFGPGTRLTVL.

The chain uses TRBV28 and TRBJ1-4; D is perhaps TRBD1 (5 bases). Looked up from germline, CDR1 is MDHEN and CDR2 is SYDVKM. The CDR3 spans 14 residues. With 5 bases removed from V and 8 bases from J, the gap between germline ends came to 15 bases. The chain's CDR3 is CASSVWGRVEKLFF. CDR3 sequence (DNA): TGTGCCAGCAGTGTCTGGGGCAGGGTCGAAAAACTGTTTTTT.

This clone appeared many times. V is TRBV2 and J is TRBJ1-6; D possibly corresponds to TRBD1 (6 bases). V gave up 8 bases and J gave up 5 bases, with 16 bases separating them. CDR1 is SNHLY and CDR2 is FYNNEI in the germline V gene. The CDR3 runs 15 residues. CDR3 protein: CASCLLGQHNSPLHF. For the CDR3, the DNA is TGTGCCAGCTGCCTTTTGGGACAACATAATTCACCCCTCCACTTT.

The chain recombines TRBV30 with TRBJ1-5; 8 bases agree with TRBD1. Germline V gene data show CDR1 as GTSNPN and CDR2 as SVGIG (reference sequence). Germline trimming cut 1 base from V and 1 base from J; bases unmatched to any gene: 9. This CDR3 spans 17 amino acids. CDR3 nucleotide sequence: TGTGCCTGGAGTGGAAGACAGGGGAGGGGCAGCAATCAGCCCCAGCATTTT. Amino acid sequence: CAWSGRQGRGSNQPQHF.

This clone was counted between two and nine times. The chain is built from TRBV7-6 and TRBJ2-3; D call uncertain. V shed 1 base and J shed 5 bases, with 10 bases lying between them. Looked up from germline, CDR1 is SGHVS and CDR2 is FNYEAQ. The length of the CDR3 is 14 residues. The CDR3: CASSLVGEKDTQYF. CDR3 DNA: TGTGCCAGCAGCTTAGTTGGCGAAAAAGATACGCAGTATTTT.

The chain combines TRBV3-1 (or the pseudogene TRBV3-2) with TRBJ2-7; 8 nucleotides line up with TRBD2. With 4 bases clipped from V and 0 bases from J, the junction kept 5 bases outside the gene matches. Germline V gene sequence: CDR1 LGHDT, CDR2 YNNKEL (reference sequence). CDR3 length: 15 residues. Here the CDR3 reads CASSRGSGNSYEQYF. The DNA of the CDR3 is TGTGCCAGCAGCCGCGGTAGCGGGAACTCCTACGAGCAGTACTTC.

V gene TRBV19 combines with J gene TRBJ2-1, with 10 bases that match TRBD2. Germline loops: CDR1 LNHDA, CDR2 SQIVND (reference sequence). J was trimmed by 8 bases and V by 5 bases; bases with no gene match: 12. The CDR3 extends over 16 amino acids. CDR3 nucleotide sequence: TGTGCCAGTAGTTCTCCCCGATCGAGCGGGAGGGATGAGCAGTTCTTC. This gives the protein CASSSPRSSGRDEQFF.

Comments on this clone: Sequence at one end of the junction differs from germline and may be a read error. This chain joins TRBV6-5 and TRBJ1-1, with TRBD1 matching 8 bases. Germline V gives CDR1 MNHEY, CDR2 SVGAGI. This CDR3 has 15 amino acids. CDR3 nucleotide sequence: TGTGCCAGCAGCTACTCAGGGGGCCGGGGCACTGAAGCTTTCTTT. This gives the protein CASSYSGGRGTEAFF.

This rearrangement joins TRBV10-3 to TRBJ2-1; a possible D gene is TRBD1 (6 bases). The germline V and J ends were trimmed by 0 bases and 6 bases, with 15 bases remaining between them. Germline loops: CDR1 ENHRY, CDR2 SYGVKD. The CDR3 covers 16 residues. CDR3 sequence: CAISESSRGMVNEQFF. In DNA, the CDR3 is TGTGCCATCAGTGAGTCCTCCAGGGGCATGGTCAATGAGCAGTTCTTC.

This clone was seen a single time. This chain connects TRBV9 to TRBJ2-1; the D is unclear. The CDR3 covers 15 residues. CDR1 is SGDLS and CDR2 is YYNGEE in the germline V gene. Trimming removed 0 bases from V and 0 bases from J, with 7 bases in between. In DNA, the CDR3 is TGTGCCAGCAGCGTAGTGTGGAGCTCCTACAATGAGCAGTTCTTC. Residues: CASSVVWSSYNEQFF.

This chain connects TRBV21-1 to TRBJ1-4; TRBD1 is the table's D call, not checked against the DNA. TRBV21-1 corresponds to a pseudogene. The CDR3 length is 18 residues. CDR3 DNA sequence: TGTGCCGGGCCCTCTCCAAGGCAGGGGGTCCCAACTAATGAAAAACTGTTTTTT. Translated: CAGPSPRQGVPTNEKLFF.

The chain has TRBV6-2 or TRBV6-3 and TRBJ2-3; a weak D match, TRBD2 (5 bases). This CDR3 has 14 amino acids. Germline loops: CDR1 MNHEY, CDR2 SVGEGT. The V and J ends lost 5 bases and 2 bases respectively, with 11 bases between them. The CDR3 sequence: CASSDREFTDTQYF. The CDR3 bases are TGTGCCAGCAGTGACCGGGAATTCACAGATACGCAGTATTTT.

The chain has TRBV7-6 and TRBJ2-1; tentative D call: TRBD1 (6 bases). This CDR3 region has 13 residues. CDR1 SGHVS and CDR2 FNYEAQ come from the germline V gene. Trimming took 5 bases from V and 9 from J, leaving 14 bases between them. CDR3 protein: CASSISGHLEQFF. The CDR3 region has the DNA TGTGCCAGCAGCATATCGGGACACCTTGAGCAGTTCTTC.

V and J are TRBV6-2 or TRBV6-3 and TRBJ2-1; D is ambiguous. Trimming took off 4 bases at V and 0 bases at J, with 13 bases between the two ends. CDR3 length equals 16 residues. Looked up from germline, CDR1 is MNHEY and CDR2 is SVGEGT. CDR3 coding DNA: TGTGCCAGCAGTTTCGGAAAACTTATCTCCTACAATGAGCAGTTCTTC. It translates to CASSFGKLISYNEQFF.